One and the same sample provided the 25 T cell receptor beta chains below, sequenced in a study of blood T cells in healthy people across ages. Primers used in a second PCR of about 7 to 12 cycles were a sample-barcoded 5' primer and a J-beta primer mix. Using its own MiXCR run on the 5' RACE reads, TCRdb lists one record per CDR3 protein. The sample holds some 850,000 distinct CDR3 sequences, 20% to 30% seen once. These data were likewise used in another study, on T cells of mothers and their children.

The sequenced sample consisted of blood. Every receptor here comes from a boy younger than 18 in good health.

This chain connects TRBV11-3 to TRBJ2-3, with D perhaps assigned TRBD1 or TRBD2 (5 bases each). The CDR3 is 14 residues long. The germline gives CDR1 SGHNT, CDR2 YENEEA. The ends were cut back, 1 base at V and 5 bases at J, with 10 bases in the middle. The CDR3 DNA reads as TGTGCCAGCAGCTTAGCGGGGCCGCAAGATACGCAGTATTTT. Protein sequence: CASSLAGPQDTQYF. The entire variable domain, with the rest obtained from reference TRBV11-3 and TRBJ2-3, is as follows: EAGVVQSPRYKIIEKKQPVAFWCNPISGHNTLYWYLQNLGQGPELLIRYENEEAVDDSQLPKDRFSAERLKGVDSTLKIQPAELGDSAVYLCASSLAGPQDTQYFGPGTRLTVL.

This clonotype showed up just a few times. The rearrangement joins TRBV13 to TRBJ2-7; D possibly corresponds to TRBD1 (5 bases). The CDR3 length is 14 residues. Trimming cost V 5 bases and J 3 bases, with 14 bases left between them. Per the germline V gene, CDR1 is PRHDT and CDR2 is FYEKMQ (reference sequence). CDR3 sequence reads: CASSLAKDNYEQYF. CDR3 in DNA: TGTGCCAGCAGCCTCGCCAAGGACAACTACGAGCAGTACTTC.

The genes are TRBV2 and TRBJ1-1; the match to TRBD1 covers 8 bases. CDR1 and CDR2 (germline): SNHLY, FYNNEI. After removal of 6 bases from V and 4 bases from J, the junction contained 4 bases not matched to a gene. The CDR3 is made up of 13 amino acids. The CDR3 region is CASRVTGVTEAFF. The CDR3 DNA sequence: TGTGCCAGCAGGGTGACAGGGGTCACTGAAGCTTTCTTT. The variable domain in full, completed from reference TRBV2 and TRBJ1-1, reads EPEVTQTPSHQVTQMGQEVILRCVPISNHLYFYWYRQILGQKVEFLVSFYNNEISEKSEIFDDQFSVERPDGSNFTLKIRSTKLEDSAMYFCASRVTGVTEAFFGQGTRLTVV.

V and J are TRBV20-1 and TRBJ1-2; 8 bases fit TRBD1. Trimming cost V 4 bases and J 4 bases; bases outside gene matches: 11. The CDR3 covers 15 residues. Germline V gene lookup returns CDR1 DFQATT and CDR2 SNEGSKA (reference sequence). The CDR3 DNA follows: TGCAGTGCTACAGTCTCAGGGGGCGGCGGCTATGGCTACACCTTC. The encoded protein is CSATVSGGGGYGYTF.

This clonotype has a handful of counts. The CDR3 loop is CASSVTLARNEQFF. The CDR3, as DNA: TGTGCCAGCAGCGTGACACTAGCGAGAAATGAGCAGTTCTTC. The chain is built from TRBV9 and TRBJ2-1, with 7 bases aligning to TRBD2. V gave up 2 bases and J gave up 7 bases; unmatched junction bases: 6. Germline loops: CDR1 SGDLS, CDR2 YYNGEE. The CDR3 loop spans 14 amino acids.

Comments on this clonotype: The junction does not match germline at one end; this may be a read error. CDR3 amino acids: CASSSRTDRNF. The CDR3 nucleotides read TGTGCCAGCAGTTCCAGAACGGACAGGAACTTC. The rearrangement uses TRBV28 and TRBJ2-5; the match to TRBD1 covers 7 bases. The CDR3 has 11 residues. Germline CDR1 reads MDHEN; CDR2 reads SYDVKM.

This clonotype was observed a handful of times. The V and J genes are TRBV12-3 or TRBV12-4 and TRBJ2-4; TRBD1 aligns across 8 bases. There are 15 residues in the CDR3. Germline trimming cut 3 bases from V and 1 base from J; bases unmatched to any gene: 2. CDR3 amino acids: CASSFRQGAKNIQYF. For the CDR3, the DNA is TGTGCCAGCAGTTTCCGACAGGGGGCCAAAAACATTCAGTACTTC.

This chain connects TRBV11-2 to TRBJ2-5, with 9 bases aligning to TRBD1. The CDR3 contains 15 residues. Germline V gene data show CDR1 as SGHAT and CDR2 as FQNNGV. V trimming: 1 base; J trimming: 3 bases; junction bases outside the gene matches: 3. CDR3 coding DNA: TGTGCCAGCAGCTTAGGGGGACAGGGAGAAGAGACCCAGTACTTC. It codes for CASSLGGQGEETQYF.

In its sample, this clonotype was seen a few times. This chain uses TRBV7-9 with TRBJ2-1; D unresolved. The J call is doubtful: the DNA matches TRBJ2-5 better. This CDR3 comprises 12 residues. The V gene's germline CDR1 is SEHNR and CDR2 FQNEAQ (reference sequence). CDR3 protein: CASSPFGETQYF. As DNA, the CDR3 is TGTGCCAGCAGCCCGTTTGGGGAGACCCAGTACTTC.

In this sample, this clonotype turned up a few times. The V gene is TRBV20-1, the J gene TRBJ2-2, with no clear D. Germline V CDR1 and CDR2: DFQATT, SNEGSKA (reference sequence). Trimming left V 3 bases short and J 4 bases short, with 15 bases between. The CDR3 consists of 15 residues. The DNA for the CDR3 is TGCAGTGCTAGCCCTACAAGGGTCGGCACCGGGGAGCTGTTTTTT. Encoded protein: CSASPTRVGTGELFF.

The rearrangement uses TRBV28 and TRBJ2-3; tentative D call: TRBD2 (7 bases). CDR3 length: 17 residues. V shed 3 bases and J shed 0 bases, with 16 bases lying between them. Germline V gives CDR1 MDHEN, CDR2 SYDVKM. The CDR3 DNA follows: TGTGCCAGCAGTTTCGTAAGGGGGGGCCGGAGCACAGATACGCAGTATTTT. Translation: CASSFVRGGRSTDTQYF. The whole variable domain, remainder taken from reference TRBV28 and TRBJ2-3, is DVKVTQSSRYLVKRTGEKVFLECVQDMDHENMFWYRQDPGLGLRLIYFSYDVKMKEKGDIPEGYSVSREKKERFSLILESASTNQTSMYLCASSFVRGGRSTDTQYFGPGTRLTVL.

The V gene is TRBV7-2, the J gene TRBJ2-1; D tentatively fits TRBD1 or TRBD2 (5 bases each). The tail of the sequence fits TRBJ2-5 better, so the J call may be wrong. CDR3 length equals 13 residues. Per germline, CDR1 SGHTA and CDR2 FQGNSA. The CDR3 region is CASSLGDLRTQYF. CDR3 in DNA: TGTGCCAGCAGCTTAGGGGACCTACGAACCCAGTACTTC.

There are many counts of this clonotype. The gene calls are TRBV2 and TRBJ2-7, with D possibly being TRBD2 (5 bases). Germline V gives CDR1 SNHLY, CDR2 FYNNEI. Between the trimmed V and J ends, which lost 8 bases and 5 bases, there was a span of 19 bases. The CDR3 has 14 residues. The CDR3 DNA follows: TGTGCCAGCGCCCTGAACGGGGTAGCCCACGAGCAGTACTTC. It translates to CASALNGVAHEQYF.

The V gene is TRBV6-2 or TRBV6-3, the J gene TRBJ2-7; D is unclear. Germline V gives CDR1 MNHEY, CDR2 SVGEGT. The CDR3 extends over 11 amino acids. Trimming left V 0 bases short and J 6 bases short, with 3 bases between. DNA for the CDR3: TGTGCCAGCAGTTACTCACTCGAGCAGTACTTC. Its protein is CASSYSLEQYF.

The chain couples TRBV12-3 or TRBV12-4 to TRBJ2-3; either TRBD1 or TRBD2 may fit D (6 bases each). The CDR3 contains 16 residues. The V and J ends lost 3 bases and 3 bases respectively, with 16 bases between them. The CDR3 here is CASSLGGGPYTDTQYF. Written as DNA, the CDR3 is TGTGCCAGCAGTTTGGGTGGGGGGCCCTATACAGATACGCAGTATTTT.

The chain has TRBV20-1 and TRBJ1-3, with D possibly TRBD1 on 5 matching bases. This CDR3 is 13 amino acids long. Germline values: CDR1 DFQATT, CDR2 SNEGSKA (reference sequence). The ends were cut back, 3 bases at V and 7 bases at J, with 13 bases in the middle. The CDR3 reads CSASRQGYNTIYF. The CDR3 nucleotides are TGCAGTGCTAGCCGGCAGGGTTACAACACCATATATTTT.

J is TRBJ2-3 and V is TRBV7-2, with 7 bases matching TRBD1. Germline V gene sequence: CDR1 SGHTA, CDR2 FQGNSA. The ends lost 2 bases at V and 2 bases at J; junction bases unmatched: 4. This CDR3 region has 15 residues. The chain's CDR3 is CASSLRQGNTDTQYF. The CDR3 DNA reads TGTGCCAGCAGCTTAAGACAGGGAAACACAGATACGCAGTATTTT.

This clonotype occurred once. The CDR3 end shows no conserved phenylalanine or tryptophan, and so a read error is likely. No DNA is shown, since the ends of the CDR3 on it are uncertain; the CDR3 is the one TCRdb lists. The CDR3 loop reads CASSLGNT. The rearrangement joins TRBV12-3 or TRBV12-4 to TRBJ2-6. The length of the CDR3 is 8 amino acids, counting both ends.

This clonotype has more than one count but fewer than ten. V gene TRBV7-2 combines with J gene TRBJ2-1; tentative D call: TRBD2 (6 bases). V shed 7 bases and J shed 7 bases, with 11 bases lying between them. This CDR3 region has 12 residues. Looked up from germline, CDR1 is SGHTA and CDR2 is FQGNSA. CDR3 amino acids: CASTWGLNEQFF. CDR3 DNA: TGTGCCAGCACCTGGGGACTGAATGAGCAGTTCTTC.

This clonotype showed up just a few times. This sequence joins TRBV7-2 and TRBJ1-5; no clear D gene. The CDR3 is 15 amino acids. Trimming took 0 bases from V and 3 from J, leaving 9 bases between them. CDR1 and CDR2 (germline): SGHTA, FQGNSA. CDR3: CASSLAGILNQPQHF. The CDR3 DNA follows: TGTGCCAGCAGCTTAGCAGGGATCCTCAATCAGCCCCAGCATTTT.

The chain joins TRBV3-1 to TRBJ2-1; no firm D call. This CDR3 has 13 residues. Germline V CDR1 and CDR2: LGHDT, YNNKEL (reference sequence). V was shortened by 6 bases and J by 6 bases, with 12 bases between the two germline ends. CDR3 loop: CASSGPPSNEQFF. For the CDR3, the DNA is TGTGCCAGCAGTGGCCCGCCCAGCAATGAGCAGTTCTTC.

The chain couples TRBV28 to TRBJ2-3; 11 nucleotides agree with TRBD2. Trimming cost V 8 bases and J 2 bases; bases outside gene matches: 9. The CDR3 contains 16 residues. The V gene's germline CDR1 is MDHEN and CDR2 SYDVKM. The CDR3 region has the DNA TGTGCCAGCTCGTGGCATAGCGGGGGGGCCACAGATACGCAGTATTTT. Its translation: CASSWHSGGATDTQYF.

This chain uses TRBV12-3 or TRBV12-4 with TRBJ2-2, with unresolved D. CDR3 size: 14 residues. V was trimmed by 7 bases and J by 1 base, leaving 10 bases between them. In DNA form, the CDR3 reads TGTGCCAGCAACCCGACACGGAACACCGGGGAGCTGTTTTTT. This sequence encodes CASNPTRNTGELFF.

The sample holds a few counts of this clonotype. CDR3: CASSYSFTQGGYGYTF. DNA of the CDR3: TGTGCCAGCAGTTACAGTTTTACGCAGGGTGGCTATGGCTACACCTTC. The chain carries TRBV6-8 and TRBJ1-2; a possible D gene is TRBD1 (5 bases). Germline assignment: CDR1 MNHGY and CDR2 SAAAGT. There are 16 residues in the CDR3. V dropped 2 bases and J dropped 4 bases, with 17 bases sitting between them.

The gene calls are TRBV2 and TRBJ2-5, with D unresolved. The CDR3 loop spans 12 amino acids. V was pared by 3 bases and J by 7 bases, with 9 bases between. CDR1 is SNHLY, CDR2 FYNNEI, per germline. The CDR3: CASSEMDRTQYF. The CDR3 bases are TGTGCCAGCAGTGAGATGGATCGGACCCAGTACTTC.